The 3 T cell receptor beta chains reported below all come from one sample, sequenced in a study of T cell responses to AZD1222 COVID-19 vaccine. Libraries were prepared by immunoSEQ multiplex PCR; TCRdb keeps only in-frame clonotypes and omits some of them. The top ten hold roughly 2.4% of the sample, which has about 69,000 clones, just over 85% seen once. The specimen comprised peripheral blood, sampled on day 0 of AZD1222 vaccination. The source of these receptors is an adult in good health.

The rearrangement links TRBV19 to TRBJ1-2; D is uncertain. Trimming left V 3 bases short and J 7 bases short, with 15 bases between. The CDR3 runs 14 residues. The germline CDR1 and CDR2 sequences are LNHDA and SQIVND (reference sequence). In DNA form, the CDR3 reads TGTGCCAGTAGTATCCAAGTCACCGGGAGTGGCTACACCTTC. Protein product: CASSIQVTGSGYTF. Drawing the rest from reference TRBV19 and TRBJ1-2, the complete variable domain is DGGITQSPKYLFRKEGQNVTLSCEQNLNHDAMYWYRQDPGQGLRLIYYSQIVNDFQKGDIAEGYSVSREKKESFPLTVTSAQKNPTAFYLCASSIQVTGSGYTFGSGTRLTVV.

The rearrangement links TRBV19 to TRBJ1-4, with D possibly TRBD1 on 6 matching bases. The CDR3 runs 14 residues. Germline-derived CDR1 and CDR2 are LNHDA and SQIVND (reference sequence). V was trimmed by 5 bases and J by 10 bases, leaving 17 bases between them. CDR3 amino acids: CASSFLPGAGKLFF. The DNA for the CDR3 is TGTGCCAGTAGTTTCCTCCCAGGGGCCGGAAAACTGTTTTTT. The full variable domain, in which reference TRBV19 and TRBJ1-4 provide the parts outside the CDR3, is DGGITQSPKYLFRKEGQNVTLSCEQNLNHDAMYWYRQDPGQGLRLIYYSQIVNDFQKGDIAEGYSVSREKKESFPLTVTSAQKNPTAFYLCASSFLPGAGKLFFGSGTQLSVL.

The chain combines TRBV21-1 with TRBJ2-1; TRBD1, the D gene given by the table, was not confirmed from the DNA. TRBV21-1 is annotated as a pseudogene. There are 15 residues in the CDR3. As DNA, the CDR3 is TGTGCCAGCAGCAGACAGGGCCCCAGCTGCAATGAGCAGTTCTTC. Amino acid sequence: CASSRQGPSCNEQFF.